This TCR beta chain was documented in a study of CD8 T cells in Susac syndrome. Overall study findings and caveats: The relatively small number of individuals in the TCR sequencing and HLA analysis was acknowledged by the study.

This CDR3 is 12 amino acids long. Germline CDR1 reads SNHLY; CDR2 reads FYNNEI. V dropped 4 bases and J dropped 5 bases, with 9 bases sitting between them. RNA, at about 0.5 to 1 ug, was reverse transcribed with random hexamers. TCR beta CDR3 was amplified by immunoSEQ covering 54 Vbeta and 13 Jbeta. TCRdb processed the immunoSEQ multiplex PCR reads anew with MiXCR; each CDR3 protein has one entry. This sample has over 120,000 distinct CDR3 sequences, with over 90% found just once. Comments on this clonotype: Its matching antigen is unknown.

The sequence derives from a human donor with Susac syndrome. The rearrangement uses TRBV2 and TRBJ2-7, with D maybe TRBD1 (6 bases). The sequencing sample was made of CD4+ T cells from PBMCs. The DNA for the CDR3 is TGTGCCAGCAGTGGGGCAGGGGACGAGCAGTACTTC. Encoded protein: CASSGAGDEQYF.